The T cell receptor beta chain described here comes from a study of T cell responses to AZD1222 COVID-19 vaccine. Produced via immunoSEQ multiplex PCR; TCRdb's table is partial and in-frame only. The sample includes about 140,000 clones, around 90% of them seen just once. Material: peripheral blood, obtained on day 0 of AZD1222 vaccination. This TCR was sampled from an adult in good health.

For the CDR3, the DNA is TGTGCCAGCAACCGGACAGGGTTGGGCACTGAAGCTTTCTTT. Translated, it gives CASNRTGLGTEAFF. The J gene is TRBJ1-1, the V gene TRBV6-4; TRBD1 agrees at 8 bases. Looked up from germline, CDR1 is MRHNA and CDR2 is SNTAGT. V gave up 7 bases and J gave up 4 bases; unmatched junction bases: 8. There are 14 residues in the CDR3.